Below, 8 T cell receptor beta chains from the same sample are listed, as sequenced in a study of cytomegalovirus exposure and HLA in healthy donors. The PCR had 60 Vbeta and 13 Jbeta primers. The protocol was immunoSEQ multiplex PCR, while the TCRdb copy is restricted to in-frame clones and leaves out a portion. The sample table sets out approximately 79,000 clones. Sequencing was performed on PBMCs. Receptors were obtained from a boy aged 10-17 years in good health and CMV-seronegative.

About this clone: The sample holds other DNA sequences that translate to the same CDR3. The chain links TRBV18 to TRBJ1-1; perhaps TRBD1 as D (5 bases). V was clipped by 2 bases and J by 0 bases, with 16 bases between them. CDR1 and CDR2 from the germline V gene are KGHSH and LQKENI. CDR3 length equals 17 residues. In DNA, the CDR3 is TGTGCCAGCTCACCAAGGGGCAGAGCCATCATGAACACTGAAGCTTTCTTT. Its protein is CASSPRGRAIMNTEAFF.

This chain links TRBV4-1 with TRBJ1-5, with no clear D. Per the germline V gene, CDR1 is MGHRA and CDR2 is YSYEKL. The germline V and J ends were trimmed by 1 base and 0 bases, with 7 bases remaining between them. The CDR3 totals 15 residues. CDR3 in amino acids: CASSQGGYSNQPQHF. The CDR3 coding sequence is TGCGCCAGCAGCCAAGGAGGTTATAGCAATCAGCCCCAGCATTTT.

The CDR3 coding sequence is TGTGCCAGCAGTTCTCAGGCTTTTAACTATGGCTACACCTTC. The encoded protein is CASSSQAFNYGYTF. This chain joins TRBV7-9 and TRBJ1-2; D is uncertain. The V end lost 6 bases, the J end lost 1 base, and 12 bases lay between the germline ends. CDR1 and CDR2 from the germline V gene are SEHNR and FQNEAQ (reference sequence). The CDR3 has 14 amino acids.

The rearrangement joins TRBV7-9 to TRBJ2-5; 9 bases line up with TRBD2. The CDR3 length is 18 residues. The germline V gene encodes CDR1 SEHNR and CDR2 FQNEAQ (reference sequence). V gave up 1 base and J gave up 1 base; unmatched junction bases: 10. This chain's CDR3 is CASSLGAGGTHLQETQYF. Here the CDR3 DNA reads TGTGCCAGCAGCTTAGGAGCGGGGGGAACTCACCTCCAAGAGACCCAGTACTTC. Supplemented by reference TRBV7-9 and TRBJ2-5, the full variable domain reads DTGVSQNPRHKITKRGQNVTFRCDPISEHNRLYWYRQTLGQGPEFLTYFQNEAQLEKSRLLSDRFSAERPKGSFSTLEIQRTEQGDSAMYLCASSLGAGGTHLQETQYFGPGTRLLVL.

V and J are TRBV19 and TRBJ2-1, with D possibly matching TRBD1 (5 bases). The CDR3 length is 14 residues. Germline lookup yields CDR1 LNHDA and CDR2 SQIVND (reference sequence). Trimming cost V 7 bases and J 8 bases, with 18 bases left between them. The DNA for the CDR3 is TGTGCCAGTAAACACCGAGACAGATGGGATGAGCAGTTCTTC. The encoded protein is CASKHRDRWDEQFF.

This sequence joins TRBV4-1 and TRBJ2-3; tentatively, D is TRBD1 (6 bases). This CDR3 has 14 residues. Germline CDR1 and CDR2: MGHRA and YSYEKL. V gave up 2 bases and J gave up 3 bases, with 9 bases separating them. CDR3 nucleotide sequence: TGCGCCAGCAGCCAACCGGACAGAACAGATACGCAGTATTTT. Translation gives CASSQPDRTDTQYF.

The chain couples TRBV30 to TRBJ1-5; 7 positions agree with TRBD1. Germline loops: CDR1 GTSNPN, CDR2 SVGIG (reference sequence). Trimming removed 4 bases from V and 4 bases from J; junction bases left unmatched: 7. This CDR3 comprises 14 residues. The CDR3 here is CAWNKGTANQPQHF. CDR3 bases: TGTGCCTGGAACAAAGGGACAGCTAATCAGCCCCAGCATTTT.

This chain uses TRBV4-2 with TRBJ2-1; D possibly corresponds to TRBD1 (5 bases). The V gene lost 4 bases and the J gene lost 5 bases, with 15 bases spanning the gap. CDR3 size: 15 residues. From germline, CDR1 is LGHNA and CDR2 YNFKEQ. The CDR3 nucleotides are TGTGCCAGCAGCCTGACAGTGCAGGACGACAATGAGCAGTTCTTC. This gives the protein CASSLTVQDDNEQFF.